What follows are 5 T cell receptor beta chains derived from one specimen sequenced in a study of blood T cell repertoires in COVID-19 (dated by TCRdb to 2020 to 2021). Libraries were prepared through the immunoSEQ multiplex PCR assay. The immuneACCESS repertoire file appears here via TCRdb, limited to in-frame rearrangements. These files lack a portion of the clones; in checked studies, under half of the deficit traces to unresolved V genes, and the cause of the others is not known. The sample table lists about 290,000 clones, around 90% of them with a count of one. The ten largest clones take up less than 2% of the sample. Material: PBMCs or T cells enriched from blood (not recorded which). The receptors stem from a woman in her 40s who had recovered from COVID-19.

J is TRBJ1-6 and V is TRBV30, with a possible D match to TRBD1 (5 bases). Germline assignment: CDR1 GTSNPN and CDR2 SVGIG (reference sequence). Trimming removed 5 bases from V and 5 bases from J, with 16 bases in between. The CDR3 runs to 15 residues. The CDR3 DNA sequence: TGTGCCTGGGCCGCGGGGACCGCGGATAATTCACCCCTCCACTTT. Translation: CAWAAGTADNSPLHF.

The chain joins TRBV19 to TRBJ1-1, with 11 bases lining up with TRBD1. This CDR3 is built from 15 residues. CDR1 is LNHDA and CDR2 is SQIVND in the germline V gene (reference sequence). The V segment lost 7 bases and the J segment 4 bases; nucleotides outside the gene matches: 8. The CDR3 here is CASKQDRGQVTEAFF. Written as DNA, the CDR3 is TGTGCCAGTAAACAGGACAGGGGGCAGGTCACTGAAGCTTTCTTT.

The V call is TRBV10-3, the J call TRBJ2-7; 8 bases fit TRBD2. Germline V gene data show CDR1 as ENHRY and CDR2 as SYGVKD. This CDR3 region has 14 residues. Losses at the gene ends were 2 bases for V and 5 bases for J; bases not matched to a gene: 5. CDR3 sequence reads: CAISERGGENEQYF. In DNA, the CDR3 is TGTGCCATCAGTGAGCGGGGGGGGGAGAACGAGCAGTACTTC.

The genes are TRBV5-1 and TRBJ1-5; D is possibly TRBD1 (6 bases). CDR3 length: 15 residues. Per germline, CDR1 SGHRS and CDR2 YFSETQ. V was shortened by 4 bases and J by 7 bases, with 18 bases between the two germline ends. This chain's CDR3 is CASSAVSGGEQPQHF. CDR3 bases: TGCGCCAGCAGCGCTGTGTCGGGGGGCGAGCAGCCCCAGCATTTT.

The chain uses TRBV9 and TRBJ2-2; 10 bases agree with TRBD2. V was clipped by 0 bases and J by 8 bases; unmatched bases: 7. The CDR3 totals 16 residues. Looked up from germline, CDR1 is SGDLS and CDR2 is YYNGEE. CDR3 amino acids: CASSVVSGGAPGELFF. The CDR3 DNA reads as TGTGCCAGCAGCGTAGTAAGCGGGGGGGCTCCTGGGGAGCTGTTTTTT.